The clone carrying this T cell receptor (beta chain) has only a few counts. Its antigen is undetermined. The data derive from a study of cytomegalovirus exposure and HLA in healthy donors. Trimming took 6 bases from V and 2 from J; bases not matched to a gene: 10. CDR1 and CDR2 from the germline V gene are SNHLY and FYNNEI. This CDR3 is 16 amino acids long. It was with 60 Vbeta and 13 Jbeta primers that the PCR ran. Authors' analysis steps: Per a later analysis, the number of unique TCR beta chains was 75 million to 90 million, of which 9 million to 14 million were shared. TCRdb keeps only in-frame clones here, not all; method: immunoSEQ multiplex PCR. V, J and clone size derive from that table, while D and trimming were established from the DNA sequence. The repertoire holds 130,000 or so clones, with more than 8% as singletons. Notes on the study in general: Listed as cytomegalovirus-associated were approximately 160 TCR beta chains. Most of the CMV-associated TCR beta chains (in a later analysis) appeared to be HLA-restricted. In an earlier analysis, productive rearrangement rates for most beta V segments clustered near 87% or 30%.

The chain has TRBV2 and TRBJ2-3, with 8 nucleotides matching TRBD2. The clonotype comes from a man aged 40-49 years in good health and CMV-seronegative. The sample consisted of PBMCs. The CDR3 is CASSPTPGGPTDTQYF. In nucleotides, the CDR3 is TGTGCCAGCAGCCCCACGCCGGGGGGGCCCACAGATACGCAGTATTTT. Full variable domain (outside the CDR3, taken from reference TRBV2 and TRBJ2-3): EPEVTQTPSHQVTQMGQEVILRCVPISNHLYFYWYRQILGQKVEFLVSFYNNEISEKSEIFDDQFSVERPDGSNFTLKIRSTKLEDSAMYFCASSPTPGGPTDTQYFGPGTRLTVL.